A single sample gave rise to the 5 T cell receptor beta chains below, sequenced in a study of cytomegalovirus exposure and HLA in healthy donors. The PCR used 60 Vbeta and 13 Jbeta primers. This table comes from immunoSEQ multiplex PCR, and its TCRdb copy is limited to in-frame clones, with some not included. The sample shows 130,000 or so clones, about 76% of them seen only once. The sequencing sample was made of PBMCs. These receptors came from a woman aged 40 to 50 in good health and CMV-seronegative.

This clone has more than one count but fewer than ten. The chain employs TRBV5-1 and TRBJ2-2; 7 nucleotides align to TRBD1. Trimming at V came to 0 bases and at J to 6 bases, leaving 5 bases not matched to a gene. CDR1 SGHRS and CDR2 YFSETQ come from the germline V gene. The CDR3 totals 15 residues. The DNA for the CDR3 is TGCGCCAGCAGCTTGGATACAGGGGTCTCCGGGGAGCTGTTTTTT. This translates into CASSLDTGVSGELFF.

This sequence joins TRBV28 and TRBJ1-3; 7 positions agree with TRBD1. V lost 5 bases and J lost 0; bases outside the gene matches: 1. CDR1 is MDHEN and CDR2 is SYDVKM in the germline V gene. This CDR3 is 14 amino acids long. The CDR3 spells CASSPGGSGNTIYF. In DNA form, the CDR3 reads TGTGCCAGCAGTCCAGGGGGCTCTGGAAACACCATATATTTT.

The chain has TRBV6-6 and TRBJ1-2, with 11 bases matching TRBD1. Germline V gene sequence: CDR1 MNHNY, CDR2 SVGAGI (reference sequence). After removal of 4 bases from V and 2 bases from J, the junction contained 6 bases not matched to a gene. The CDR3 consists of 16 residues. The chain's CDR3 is CASSWGTGGVNYGYTF. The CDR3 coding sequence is TGTGCCAGCAGTTGGGGGACAGGGGGGGTGAACTATGGCTACACCTTC.

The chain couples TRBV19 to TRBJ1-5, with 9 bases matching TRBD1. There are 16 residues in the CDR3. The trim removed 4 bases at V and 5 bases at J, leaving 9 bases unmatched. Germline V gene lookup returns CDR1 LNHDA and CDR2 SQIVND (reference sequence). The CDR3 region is CASSNPGQGVDQPQHF. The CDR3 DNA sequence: TGTGCCAGTAGTAATCCGGGACAGGGAGTCGATCAGCCCCAGCATTTT.

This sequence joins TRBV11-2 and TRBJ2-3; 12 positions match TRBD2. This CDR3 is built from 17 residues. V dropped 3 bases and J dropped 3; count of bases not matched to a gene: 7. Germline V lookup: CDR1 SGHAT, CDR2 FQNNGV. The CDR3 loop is CASSFGRLAGATDTQYF. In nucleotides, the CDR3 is TGTGCCAGCAGCTTTGGCAGACTAGCGGGAGCTACAGATACGCAGTATTTT.